These 18 T cell receptor beta chains share one sample of origin, sequenced in a study of T cell responses to AZD1222 COVID-19 vaccine. Only in-frame clones appear in the TCRdb table, and some are missing; sequencing was by immunoSEQ multiplex PCR. The sample lists about 92,000 clones; approximately 86% were seen once. Sequencing was performed on peripheral blood, taken on day 0 of AZD1222 vaccination. The receptors were sampled from an adult in good health.

The chain joins TRBV28 to TRBJ1-2, with D unclear. The CDR3 has 14 amino acids. The V gene lost 8 bases and the J gene lost 6 bases, with 19 bases spanning the gap. The germline V gene has CDR1 MDHEN and CDR2 SYDVKM. The CDR3 DNA is TGTGCCAGCGGCCAGGACGGCCTGGGGAATGGCTACACCTTC. Protein sequence: CASGQDGLGNGYTF.

In its sample, this clone was seen once. This rearrangement joins TRBV19 to TRBJ1-1, with D possibly matching TRBD1 (6 bases). V was shortened by 3 bases and J by 11 bases, with 13 bases between the two germline ends. Germline V gene lookup returns CDR1 LNHDA and CDR2 SQIVND (reference sequence). This CDR3 is built from 12 residues. In DNA form, the CDR3 reads TGTGCCAGTAGTATCCCCCTTCAGGGGGCTTTCTTT. Amino acid sequence: CASSIPLQGAFF.

The CDR3, as DNA: TGTGCCAGCAGTTTAATAGGGGGCAACACTGAAGCTTTCTTT. Its translation is CASSLIGGNTEAFF. The chain employs TRBV28 and TRBJ1-1; 7 nucleotides agree with TRBD1. Germline V lookup: CDR1 MDHEN, CDR2 SYDVKM. This CDR3 is built from 14 residues. Trimming removed 2 bases from V and 2 bases from J; junction bases left unmatched: 2. Drawing the rest from reference TRBV28 and TRBJ1-1, the complete variable domain is DVKVTQSSRYLVKRTGEKVFLECVQDMDHENMFWYRQDPGLGLRLIYFSYDVKMKEKGDIPEGYSVSREKKERFSLILESASTNQTSMYLCASSLIGGNTEAFFGQGTRLTVV.

The chain has TRBV9 and TRBJ1-1; D ambiguous. The CDR3 is 17 residues long. Germline values: CDR1 SGDLS, CDR2 YYNGEE. V was cut by 0 bases and J by 1 base, with 16 bases left in between. CDR3 sequence (DNA): TGTGCCAGCAGCGTAGGACCATATGGTGGAAGGAACACTGAAGCTTTCTTT. Amino acids: CASSVGPYGGRNTEAFF.

V is TRBV6-5 and J is TRBJ2-1; D is ambiguous. This CDR3 contains 14 residues. Germline CDR1 MNHEY, CDR2 SVGAGI. Trimming pared 2 bases from V and 5 bases from J, leaving 10 bases between. CDR3 nucleotide sequence: TGTGCCAGCAGTTACGGGATAGCCAACAATGAGCAGTTCTTC. Translated, it gives CASSYGIANNEQFF.

CDR3 DNA sequence: TGTGCCACCAGCAGGGGGACTAGCGGGACCTACGAGCAGTACTTC. Protein product: CATSRGTSGTYEQYF. The chain links TRBV15 to TRBJ2-7; 13 bases fit TRBD2. V gave up 3 bases and J gave up 2 bases; unmatched junction bases: 1. The CDR3 sequence is 15 residues long. Germline V gene data show CDR1 as LNHNV and CDR2 as YYDKDF (reference sequence). The whole variable domain, remainder taken from reference TRBV15 and TRBJ2-7, is DAMVIQNPRYQVTQFGKPVTLSCSQTLNHNVMYWYQQKSSQAPKLLFHYYDKDFNNEADTPDNFQSRRPNTSFCFLDIRSPGLGDTAMYLCATSRGTSGTYEQYFGPGTRLTVT.

This chain links TRBV19 with TRBJ2-7; the D gene is possibly TRBD1 (6 bases). Germline CDR1 LNHDA, CDR2 SQIVND (reference sequence). The ends were cut back, 4 bases at V and 3 bases at J, with 7 bases in the middle. There are 12 residues in the CDR3. CDR3 sequence (DNA): TGTGCCAGTAGTACCAGGGGCTACGAGCAGTACTTC. This codes for CASSTRGYEQYF.

This sequence joins TRBV7-9 and TRBJ2-5; possibly TRBD2 for D (5 bases). With 5 bases removed from V and 5 bases from J, the gap between germline ends came to 15 bases. Germline CDR1 is SEHNR and CDR2 is FQNEAQ (reference sequence). The CDR3 length is 14 residues. CDR3 DNA: TGTGCCAGCAGCCCGGGAAGGGTAGGGGAGACCCAGTACTTC. It codes for CASSPGRVGETQYF.

This clone has only a few counts. This chain connects TRBV2 to TRBJ2-7, with D hard to call. From germline, CDR1 is SNHLY and CDR2 FYNNEI. This CDR3 is 13 amino acids long. The V end was cut by 4 bases, the J end by 2 bases, with 9 bases between. The chain's CDR3 is CASSASNTYEQYF. The DNA for the CDR3 is TGTGCCAGCAGTGCCTCCAACACCTACGAGCAGTACTTC.

This chain links TRBV29-1 with TRBJ2-2, with TRBD1 identical over 9 bases. The CDR3 has 15 residues. The trim removed 3 bases at V and 5 bases at J, leaving 7 bases unmatched. Germline CDR1 reads SQVTM; CDR2 reads ANQGSEA. CDR3 sequence reads: CSVDKGQGRTGELFF. DNA for the CDR3: TGCAGCGTTGACAAGGGACAGGGAAGGACCGGGGAGCTGTTTTTT.

With regard to this clone: Other nucleotide sequences from this sample produce the same CDR3. The CDR3 sequence is CASSVDRGYEQYF. CDR3 in DNA: TGTGCCAGCAGTGTGGACAGGGGATACGAGCAGTACTTC. The chain recombines TRBV2 with TRBJ2-7; 9 positions agree with TRBD1. The CDR3 spans 13 residues. V gave up 4 bases and J gave up 4 bases; unmatched junction bases: 2. CDR1 and CDR2 from the germline V gene are SNHLY and FYNNEI. The variable domain in full, completed from reference TRBV2 and TRBJ2-7, reads EPEVTQTPSHQVTQMGQEVILRCVPISNHLYFYWYRQILGQKVEFLVSFYNNEISEKSEIFDDQFSVERPDGSNFTLKIRSTKLEDSAMYFCASSVDRGYEQYFGPGTRLTVT.

The chain couples TRBV19 to TRBJ1-3, with unresolved D. This CDR3 is built from 16 residues. Germline loops: CDR1 LNHDA, CDR2 SQIVND (reference sequence). Trimming shortened V by 6 bases and J by 0 bases, and 15 bases separated the two germline ends. The CDR3 coding sequence is TGTGCCAGTAGGGTCGGCGGGTCCCTCTCTGGAAACACCATATATTTT. Translated: CASRVGGSLSGNTIYF. The complete variable domain, with remaining parts taken from reference TRBV19 and TRBJ1-3, reads DGGITQSPKYLFRKEGQNVTLSCEQNLNHDAMYWYRQDPGQGLRLIYYSQIVNDFQKGDIAEGYSVSREKKESFPLTVTSAQKNPTAFYLCASRVGGSLSGNTIYFGEGSWLTVV.

V is TRBV4-1 and J is TRBJ2-7, with D uncertain. V dropped 0 bases and J dropped 7 bases, with 16 bases sitting between them. Germline V gives CDR1 MGHRA, CDR2 YSYEKL. This CDR3 has 15 residues. In nucleotides, the CDR3 is TGCGCCAGCAGCCAAGATCAATCGAGTGCCACGGAGCAGTACTTC. This translates into CASSQDQSSATEQYF.

The chain couples TRBV3-1 (or the pseudogene TRBV3-2) to TRBJ2-1; 8 positions agree with TRBD1. The CDR3 is 14 residues long. V dropped 4 bases and J dropped 8; count of bases not matched to a gene: 7. The V gene's germline CDR1 is LGHDT and CDR2 YNNKEL (reference sequence). This CDR3 reads CASSLSGGGHEQFF. The CDR3 coding sequence is TGTGCCAGCAGCCTGTCAGGGGGCGGCCATGAGCAGTTCTTC.

The rearrangement uses TRBV2 and TRBJ1-6; 8 nucleotides match TRBD1. Trimming removed 4 bases from V and 10 bases from J; junction bases left unmatched: 6. CDR1 and CDR2 (germline): SNHLY, FYNNEI. The CDR3 spans 14 residues. CDR3 residues: CASSAPPGGSPLHF. The CDR3 nucleotides are TGTGCCAGCAGTGCCCCCCCAGGGGGCTCACCCCTCCACTTT.

This clone showed up just a few times. V is TRBV27 and J is TRBJ1-1; D is ambiguous. CDR1 MNHEY and CDR2 SMNVEV come from the germline V gene (reference sequence). The CDR3 totals 14 residues. V was pared by 0 bases and J by 1 base, with 6 bases between. The CDR3, as DNA: TGTGCCAGCAGTTTATCGTGGGGGAACACTGAAGCTTTCTTT. Amino acid sequence: CASSLSWGNTEAFF.

V and J are TRBV25-1 and TRBJ1-2; no definite D call. With 5 bases removed from V and 8 bases from J, the gap between germline ends came to 15 bases. Per germline, CDR1 MGHDK and CDR2 SYGVNS. The CDR3 covers 13 residues. In DNA, the CDR3 is TGTGCCAGCAGTCTAAGTGAAGCATGGGGCTACACCTTC. It yields the protein CASSLSEAWGYTF.

This chain joins TRBV9 and TRBJ1-2; D gene uncertain. The CDR3 is 14 residues long. CDR1 and CDR2 from the germline V gene are SGDLS and YYNGEE. V was shortened by 0 bases and J by 3 bases, with 9 bases between the two germline ends. The CDR3 DNA follows: TGTGCCAGCAGCGTAGCTGTGAGGGACTATGGCTACACCTTC. As protein: CASSVAVRDYGYTF.